Listed below are T cell receptor beta chains from one sample, sequenced in a study of cytomegalovirus exposure and HLA in healthy donors. Clones were read by immunoSEQ multiplex PCR, and TCRdb kept only the in-frame ones, dropping some. The profile shows over 110,000 clones, over 70% of them singletons. The sequencing sample was made of PBMCs. The receptors stem from a man aged 18-30 years in good health and CMV-seronegative. Each CDR3 is given with its conserved first and last residue. Each record gives: J gene, V gene, D gene, clone size, CDR3 DNA, CDR3 protein. D genes are given only for firm matches. The size entry is marked missing in some rows and otherwise reads once, few, many or a size class.

J: TRBJ2-7
V: TRBV6-1
D: TRBD1
size: .
DNA: TGTGCCAGTCGGACAGGGGCACACGAGCAGTACTTC
CDR3: CASRTGAHEQYF

J: TRBJ2-3
V: TRBV4-3
D: .
size: .
DNA: TGCGCCAGCAGCCAGCGCGTGGGCACAGATACGCAGTATTTT
CDR3: CASSQRVGTDTQYF

J: TRBJ1-5
V: TRBV21-1
D: .
size: once
DNA: TGTGCCAGCATCTGGGACAGGGCATTGGGACAGCCCCAGCATTTT
CDR3: CASIWDRALGQPQHF

J: TRBJ1-1
V: TRBV5-1
D: TRBD1
size: once
DNA: TGCGCCAGCAGCCACCGGGACAGGGGAGCGCACACTGAAGCTTTCTTT
CDR3: CASSHRDRGAHTEAFF

J: TRBJ2-6
V: TRBV5-6
D: .
size: .
DNA: TGTGCCAGCAGCCCACAGGGTTCTGGGGCCAACGTCCTGACTTTC
CDR3: CASSPQGSGANVLTF

J: TRBJ1-4
V: TRBV7-9
D: TRBD1
size: .
DNA: TGTGCCAGCAGCCGTGGACAGGGTAATGAAAAACTGTTTTTT
CDR3: CASSRGQGNEKLFF

J: TRBJ1-2
V: TRBV7-9
D: .
size: .
DNA: TGTGCCAGCAGCTTAGAAGGCAGGGAGGGTGGCTACACCTTC
CDR3: CASSLEGREGGYTF

J: TRBJ1-4
V: TRBV7-2
D: .
size: once
DNA: TGTGCCAGCAGCTTAGCGGGCAGGCCAGAAGAAAAACTGTTTTTT
CDR3: CASSLAGRPEEKLFF

J: TRBJ2-3
V: TRBV27
D: TRBD2
size: .
DNA: TGTGCCAGCCAAGTCCCGGGACTAGCGGGGAGCACAGATACGCAGTATTTT
CDR3: CASQVPGLAGSTDTQYF

J: TRBJ2-1
V: TRBV4-1
D: TRBD2
size: .
DNA: TGCGCCAGCAGCCAACCCCTGGGGCTAGCGGGGAACGAGCAGTTCTTC
CDR3: CASSQPLGLAGNEQFF

J: TRBJ2-7
V: TRBV7-2
D: .
size: few
DNA: TGTGCCAGCAGCCGGGACATCCTCTACGAGCAGTACTTC
CDR3: CASSRDILYEQYF

J: TRBJ2-7
V: TRBV30
D: TRBD1
size: .
DNA: TGTGCCTGGAGAGCCCGGGACAGACCCTCCTACGAGCAGTACTTC
CDR3: CAWRARDRPSYEQYF

J: TRBJ1-2
V: TRBV27
D: .
size: .
DNA: TGTGCCAGCAGTTTTTATCGAGGGGGAGGGGAAGGCTACACCTTC
CDR3: CASSFYRGGGEGYTF

J: TRBJ2-3
V: TRBV7-2
D: TRBD1
size: .
DNA: TGTGCCAGCAGCTTACGGGGGACAGGGGGCACAGATACGCAGTATTTT
CDR3: CASSLRGTGGTDTQYF

J: TRBJ1-1
V: TRBV7-9
D: .
size: .
DNA: TGTTCCAGCAGCTTAATCCGGACTGAAGCTTTCTTT
CDR3: CSSSLIRTEAFF

J: TRBJ1-5
V: TRBV19
D: .
size: .
DNA: TGTGCCAGTACTGGGAGGGAAGGGGGCAATCAGCCCCAGCATTTT
CDR3: CASTGREGGNQPQHF

J: TRBJ1-2
V: TRBV19
D: TRBD1
size: .
DNA: TGTGCCAGCCGGGACAGGGTTTATGGCTACACCTTC
CDR3: CASRDRVYGYTF

J: TRBJ1-4
V: TRBV30
D: .
size: once
DNA: TGTGCCTGGAAGACAGCCAACACAGGAACTAATGAAAAACTGTTTTTT
CDR3: CAWKTANTGTNEKLFF

J: TRBJ1-4
V: TRBV7-2
D: TRBD1
size: .
DNA: TGTGCCAGCGGTAGGACAGGCGGCAATGAAAAACTGTTTTTT
CDR3: CASGRTGGNEKLFF

J: TRBJ1-4
V: TRBV7-9
D: .
size: .
DNA: TGTGCCAGCAGCCCGGGAGCAATTAATGAAAAACTGTTTTTT
CDR3: CASSPGAINEKLFF

J: TRBJ2-1
V: TRBV27
D: TRBD1
size: .
DNA: TGTGCCAGCAGTGTGACAGGGGATTCGTACAATGAGCAGTTCTTC
CDR3: CASSVTGDSYNEQFF

J: TRBJ1-2
V: TRBV19
D: .
size: .
DNA: TGTGCCAGCCGACAGAACTATGGCTACACCTTC
CDR3: CASRQNYGYTF

J: TRBJ2-7
V: TRBV20-1
D: TRBD1
size: .
DNA: TGCAGTGGTACAGGGGGCAACGAGCAGTACTTC
CDR3: CSGTGGNEQYF

J: TRBJ1-1
V: TRBV5-8
D: TRBD1
size: .
DNA: TGTGCCAGCAGCTATCAACAGGGGGCCGGAATGAACACTGAAGCTTTCTTT
CDR3: CASSYQQGAGMNTEAFF

J: TRBJ2-3
V: TRBV2
D: TRBD2
size: .
DNA: TGTGCCAGCAGTCCTAGCGGGGGCACAGATACGCAGTATTTT
CDR3: CASSPSGGTDTQYF

J: TRBJ1-2
V: TRBV10-3
D: .
size: .
DNA: TGTGCCATCAGTGAGGAGGGCAGATTCAACTATGGCTACACCTTC
CDR3: CAISEEGRFNYGYTF

J: TRBJ1-1
V: TRBV2
D: .
size: .
DNA: TGTGCCAGCAGTGCCCTAACAGGTTACACTGAAGCTTTCTTT
CDR3: CASSALTGYTEAFF

J: TRBJ2-1
V: TRBV7-9
D: TRBD2
size: .
DNA: TGTTCCAGCAGCTTTAGACTAGCTGCCCCCTACAATGAGCAGTTCTTC
CDR3: CSSSFRLAAPYNEQFF

J: TRBJ1-3
V: TRBV25-1
D: TRBD1
size: .
DNA: TGTGCCAGCAGTGAAAGAGTCCCCAGGGACAGGGGAAACACCATATATTTT
CDR3: CASSERVPRDRGNTIYF

J: TRBJ1-2
V: TRBV7-9
D: .
size: .
DNA: TGTGCCAGCACACCTACAGACTATGGCTACACCTTC
CDR3: CASTPTDYGYTF

J: TRBJ1-1
V: TRBV18
D: TRBD1
size: .
DNA: TGTGCCAGCTCTAACGACAGGGCCACTTCCCGGCGGGCGAATGAAGCTTTCTTT
CDR3: CASSNDRATSRRANEAFF

J: TRBJ2-7
V: TRBV4-1
D: .
size: .
DNA: TGCGCCAGCAGCCAAGGGGGTATCAGGGCTACTACCTACGAGCAGTACTTC
CDR3: CASSQGGIRATTYEQYF

J: TRBJ2-3
V: TRBV2
D: TRBD2
size: .
DNA: TGTGCCGCGGGACTAGCGGGGGGGCCCCCGCAGTATTTT
CDR3: CAAGLAGGPPQYF

J: TRBJ1-2
V: TRBV12-5
D: .
size: .
DNA: TGTGCCTTAAAACAGGGAGACGGCTACACCTTC
CDR3: CALKQGDGYTF

J: TRBJ2-5
V: TRBV19
D: .
size: .
DNA: TGTGCCAGCACCTCGACAACTCCGGAGACCCAGTACTTC
CDR3: CASTSTTPETQYF

J: TRBJ1-1
V: TRBV12-5
D: TRBD1
size: .
DNA: TGTGCTAGTGGTTTGACCCGGACAGGTTCAGTGAACACTGAAGCTTTCTTT
CDR3: CASGLTRTGSVNTEAFF

J: TRBJ2-3
V: TRBV15
D: TRBD2
size: .
DNA: TGTGCCACCAGCAGAGTGGCGGGGGAGAAAGATACGCAGTATTTT
CDR3: CATSRVAGEKDTQYF

J: TRBJ1-1
V: TRBV25-1
D: .
size: few
DNA: TGTGCCAGCAGTTCCGGGAACACTGAAGCTTTCTTT
CDR3: CASSSGNTEAFF

J: TRBJ2-5
V: TRBV5-1
D: TRBD2
size: .
DNA: TGCGCCAGCAGCTTGAGCGGGGTAGAGACCCAGTACTTC
CDR3: CASSLSGVETQYF

J: TRBJ2-7
V: TRBV6-6
D: .
size: .
DNA: TGTGCCGCGACCGACCGGGGGACGTGCGAGCAGTACTTC
CDR3: CAATDRGTCEQYF

J: TRBJ2-3
V: TRBV14
D: TRBD2
size: .
DNA: TGTGCCAGCAGCCAAGTACTGGGGGGGGATACGCAGTATTTT
CDR3: CASSQVLGGDTQYF

J: TRBJ1-6
V: TRBV5-1
D: .
size: .
DNA: TGCGCCAGCAGCTTGGAGGGGGTAACCTATAATTCACCCCTCCACTTT
CDR3: CASSLEGVTYNSPLHF

J: TRBJ1-5
V: TRBV12-5
D: .
size: .
DNA: TGTGCTAGTGGTTTAGATAGACAGGGCAATCAGCCCCAGCATTTT
CDR3: CASGLDRQGNQPQHF